The clone carrying this T cell receptor (beta chain) was counted once. The data belong to a study of blood T cell repertoires in COVID-19. Sequencing was performed with immunoSEQ multiplex PCR; in TCRdb, only in-frame clones are kept and a portion is missing. The sample shows about 220,000 clones, roughly 85% of them seen only once. The J segment lost 2 bases and the V segment lost 1 base, leaving 0 bases of the junction unmatched. The CDR3 has 15 amino acids. Germline lookup yields CDR1 LGHNA and CDR2 YSLEER. The sequenced sample was peripheral blood. This chain joins TRBV4-3 and TRBJ2-1; 9 positions agree with TRBD1. The TCR comes from an older woman with COVID-19, enrolled during active disease. Here the CDR3 reads CASSQGQGAYNEQFF. As DNA, the CDR3 is TGCGCCAGCAGCCAAGGACAGGGGGCCTACAATGAGCAGTTCTTC.